The T cell receptor beta chain described here comes from a study of T cells in localized non-small cell lung cancer. Repertoires were generated with immunoSEQ multiplex PCR, while TCRdb's copy carries only in-frame clones and drops some. The sample has about 70,000 clones, roughly nine tenths seen once. Broader study findings: Paired adjacent lung recovered a median around 59 of the top 100 tumor clones. Since sequencing was restricted to only one region of the tumor, intratumor heterogeneity remains a possibility. Adjacent uninvolved lung tissue had the highest T cell clonality, exceeding tumor.

Comments on this clone: Its target is unknown.

The V gene's germline CDR1 is SGHNT and CDR2 YYREEE (reference sequence). The CDR3 runs to 15 residues. After removal of 0 bases from V and 4 bases from J, the junction contained 5 bases not matched to a gene. The chain carries TRBV5-4 and TRBJ2-3; TRBD1 matches 7 bases. The sequencing used peripheral blood, collected before any cancer treatment. The receptor comes from a male donor at least 60 years old with stage III squamous cell lung carcinoma. CDR3 sequence: CASSLEQGLSDTQYF. In DNA, the CDR3 is TGTGCCAGCAGCTTGGAACAGGGGTTATCAGATACGCAGTATTTT.